The present T cell receptor beta chain was sequenced within a study of blood T cell repertoires in COVID-19. Study-wide context: T cells, B-cell-depleted T cells, or PBMCs provided the cDNA or gDNA that served as material.

TCRdb keeps only in-frame clones here, not all; method: immunoSEQ multiplex PCR. The sample yields 210,000 or so clones, roughly 80% seen once. The CDR3 contains 12 residues. The V end lost 6 bases, the J end lost 9 bases, and 12 bases lay between the germline ends. The TCR comes from a human donor in a cohort sampled during active COVID-19. Input material: peripheral blood. The gene calls are TRBV12-3 or TRBV12-4 and TRBJ2-1; D might be TRBD1 (5 bases). For the CDR3, the DNA is TGTGCCAGCAGCCCAATGACAGTTGAGCAGTTCTTC. It is translated as CASSPMTVEQFF.